This T cell receptor beta chain came from a study of cytomegalovirus exposure and HLA in healthy donors. Study in general: The same platform as the roughly 630 first-cohort repertoires was used for the roughly 130 validation repertoires, a later analysis reported.

Overall study findings and caveats: Altogether, about 160 TCR beta chains were recorded as cytomegalovirus-associated.

A note on this clone: Its antigen is still unknown.

Germline CDR1 reads MNHNY; CDR2 reads SVGAGI (reference sequence). With V trimmed by 4 bases and J by 7 bases, 10 bases remained unmatched. The CDR3 covers 15 residues. Measured with immunoSEQ multiplex PCR; TCRdb has only the in-frame clones, and not every one. Here the sample spans more than 250,000 clones, less than 95% being singletons. It was the roughly 130-subject validation cohort, separate from the approximately 670-subject first cohort, to which the donors belonged. Sequencing used PBMCs. The genes are TRBV6-6 and TRBJ2-1, with TRBD2 matching over 7 bases. The receptor's source is a woman aged 30 to 39 in good health and CMV-seronegative. The CDR3 reads CASSLGGGVRNEQFF. CDR3 in DNA: TGTGCCAGCAGTTTGGGGGGGGGTGTAAGGAATGAGCAGTTCTTC.